This T cell receptor beta chain was recovered during a study of human T cells and chemical hapten exposure. Time point noted: patch test 1, 2 weeks after DPC sensitization. Treatment given: therapeutic diphenylcyclopropenone sensitization with weekly scalp DPC. Germline trimming cut 4 bases from V and 5 bases from J; bases unmatched to any gene: 5. The CDR3 is made up of 14 amino acids. Germline assignment: CDR1 KGHSH and CDR2 LQKENI. One entry per CDR3 protein results from TCRdb running MiXCR on the RACE reads. The sample records around 120,000 distinct CDR3 sequences, approximately 15% being singletons.

V and J are TRBV18 and TRBJ1-1; 9 nucleotides line up with TRBD1. The sample in question was whole blood, obtained in connection with sensitization to the hapten diphenylcyclopropenone (DPC). The sequence was obtained from a man between 18 and 35 years old with alopecia areata. Some clones in this sample may be carry-over from other donors' samples. CDR3 DNA: TGTGCCAGCTCACTAAGGACAGGGGAGACTGAAGCTTTCTTT. This translates into CASSLRTGETEAFF.